A single sample is the source of the 22 T cell receptor beta chains below, sequenced in a study of T cell responses to AZD1222 COVID-19 vaccine. Produced via immunoSEQ multiplex PCR; TCRdb's table is partial and in-frame only. The repertoire includes approximately 200,000 clones, roughly 90% of them detected once, and 3% to 3.5% sits in the top ten. Here the sequenced sample was peripheral blood, taken 28 days after the second AZD1222 dose. These receptors were obtained from an adult who received the AZD1222 COVID-19 vaccine.

The rearrangement links TRBV9 to TRBJ1-2; maybe TRBD1 (5 bases). V gave up 6 bases and J gave up 8 bases, with 11 bases separating them. This CDR3 spans 11 amino acids. Germline loops: CDR1 SGDLS, CDR2 YYNGEE. This CDR3 is CASTGPQGYTF. The CDR3, as DNA: TGTGCCAGCACGGGACCCCAGGGCTACACCTTC.

The chain carries TRBV19 and TRBJ1-1; D is possibly TRBD1 (5 bases). CDR3 length equals 17 residues. V lost 2 bases and J 0 bases, leaving 16 bases between the germline ends. CDR1 and CDR2 from the germline V gene are LNHDA and SQIVND (reference sequence). The CDR3 DNA reads TGTGCCAGTAGTATAACCGGGAGAGAGGACATGAACACTGAAGCTTTCTTT. Translation gives CASSITGREDMNTEAFF.

The chain carries TRBV10-3 and TRBJ1-2; no firm D call. V was cut by 3 bases and J by 8 bases, with 10 bases left in between. CDR1 is ENHRY and CDR2 is SYGVKD in the germline V gene. The CDR3 sequence is 12 residues long. The DNA of the CDR3 is TGTGCCATCAGTGATGGTTCTAGGGGCTACACCTTC. Translating gives CAISDGSRGYTF.

This clone was detected once. The chain uses TRBV11-3 and TRBJ1-1; TRBD1 is a possible D gene (5 bases). The CDR3 consists of 12 residues. CDR1 is SGHNT and CDR2 is YENEEA in the germline V gene. V was clipped by 7 bases and J by 11 bases, with 17 bases between them. CDR3 protein: CASNRGAGQAFF. CDR3 sequence (DNA): TGTGCCAGCAACAGAGGGGCAGGGCAGGCTTTCTTT. The variable domain in full, completed from reference TRBV11-3 and TRBJ1-1, reads EAGVVQSPRYKIIEKKQPVAFWCNPISGHNTLYWYLQNLGQGPELLIRYENEEAVDDSQLPKDRFSAERLKGVDSTLKIQPAELGDSAVYLCASNRGAGQAFFGQGTRLTVV.

J is TRBJ2-7 and V is TRBV5-6; D call uncertain. This CDR3 region has 13 residues. V was clipped by 4 bases and J by 5 bases, with 13 bases between them. Germline lookup yields CDR1 SGHDT and CDR2 YYEEEE. The CDR3 bases are TGTGCCAGCAGCCCCACACTGACTGACGAGCAGTACTTC. Translation gives CASSPTLTDEQYF.

The V call is TRBV3-1 (or the pseudogene TRBV3-2), the J call TRBJ1-3; a possible D gene is TRBD1 (6 bases). V lost 8 bases, J lost 3 bases, and 8 bases lay in between. CDR1 is LGHDT, CDR2 YNNKEL, per germline (reference sequence). The CDR3 runs to 12 residues. The CDR3 sequence is CASGGLGNTIYF. The CDR3 coding sequence is TGTGCCAGCGGGGGGCTTGGAAACACCATATATTTT.

This chain connects TRBV6-5 to TRBJ1-1; maybe TRBD1 (6 bases). The CDR3 covers 13 residues. V dropped 6 bases and J dropped 6 bases, with 14 bases sitting between them. The germline V gene has CDR1 MNHEY and CDR2 SVGAGI. DNA of the CDR3: TGTGCCAGCAGGGTCGCGGGGGCCCCTGAAGCTTTCTTT. It yields the protein CASRVAGAPEAFF.

V usage is TRBV28 and J usage is TRBJ2-7; the D is unclear. V lost 8 bases to trimming and J lost 4 bases, with 12 bases between them. Germline CDR1 is MDHEN and CDR2 is SYDVKM. This CDR3 spans 12 amino acids. The CDR3 is CASALLLYEQYF. The CDR3 nucleotides read TGTGCCAGCGCCCTTTTGCTGTACGAGCAGTACTTC.

This rearrangement joins TRBV19 to TRBJ2-1; D remains ambiguous. Trimming left V 3 bases short and J 5 bases short, with 8 bases between. CDR1 is LNHDA and CDR2 is SQIVND in the germline V gene (reference sequence). The CDR3 length is 13 residues. The CDR3 nucleotides read TGTGCCAGTAGTATCCGAGGAAACAATGAGCAGTTCTTC. It translates to CASSIRGNNEQFF.

The rearrangement joins TRBV24-1 to TRBJ2-1; tentative D call: TRBD1 (5 bases). This CDR3 spans 18 amino acids. CDR1 and CDR2 (germline): KGHDR, SFDVKD. V lost 4 bases, J lost 7 bases, and 25 bases lay in between. This chain's CDR3 is CATSDPTNRGHQWNEQFF. The CDR3 DNA reads as TGTGCCACCAGTGACCCCACTAACCGAGGACACCAGTGGAATGAGCAGTTCTTC.

CDR3 loop: CASSPGGSANTGELFF. The CDR3 DNA reads TGTGCCAGCAGCCCTGGGGGTTCCGCGAACACCGGGGAGCTGTTTTTT. This chain uses TRBV5-4 with TRBJ2-2; perhaps D is TRBD1 or TRBD2 (5 bases each). The V end lost 4 bases, the J end lost 0 bases, and 13 bases lay between the germline ends. Germline V gives CDR1 SGHNT, CDR2 YYREEE (reference sequence). The length of the CDR3 is 16 residues.

V and J are TRBV28 and TRBJ2-1, with D perhaps matching TRBD2 (6 bases). The CDR3 extends over 13 amino acids. Germline V CDR1 and CDR2: MDHEN, SYDVKM. V was shortened by 3 bases and J by 7 bases, with 10 bases between the two germline ends. DNA of the CDR3: TGTGCCAGCAGTTTTGGGACTTCGAATGAGCAGTTCTTC. Protein product: CASSFGTSNEQFF.

The chain recombines TRBV7-3 with TRBJ1-5; D is perhaps TRBD1 (5 bases). The CDR3 loop spans 13 amino acids. Per the germline V gene, CDR1 is SGHTA and CDR2 is FQGTGA. Trimming took 5 bases from V and 4 from J, leaving 9 bases between them. CDR3 bases: TGTGCCAGCAGCAGGGACCGAAATCAGCCCCAGCATTTT. It is translated as CASSRDRNQPQHF.

The chain carries TRBV7-3 and TRBJ2-1; D is perhaps TRBD2 (5 bases). Germline V lookup: CDR1 SGHTA, CDR2 FQGTGA. Deletions cut 5 bases from V and 8 bases from J, with 13 bases between. The CDR3 sequence is 13 residues long. In DNA, the CDR3 is TGTGCCAGCAGCCCCGGACTCCCCGATGAGCAGTTCTTC. It is translated as CASSPGLPDEQFF.

V and J are TRBV19 and TRBJ2-5; D is possibly TRBD1 (6 bases). This CDR3 region has 13 residues. Per the germline V gene, CDR1 is LNHDA and CDR2 is SQIVND (reference sequence). V was trimmed by 4 bases and J by 0 bases, leaving 6 bases between them. CDR3 region: CASSRGHQETQYF. The DNA of the CDR3 is TGTGCCAGTAGTAGGGGGCACCAAGAGACCCAGTACTTC.

The chain couples TRBV7-2 to TRBJ1-5; D ambiguous. V was trimmed by 1 base and J by 5 bases, leaving 6 bases between them. There are 13 residues in the CDR3. Germline V gene lookup returns CDR1 SGHTA and CDR2 FQGNSA. CDR3: CASSLEGHQPQHF. CDR3 nucleotide sequence: TGTGCCAGCAGCTTAGAGGGCCATCAGCCCCAGCATTTT.

This rearrangement joins TRBV11-2 to TRBJ1-1; D not resolved. The V end was cut by 7 bases, the J end by 1 base, with 13 bases between. From germline, CDR1 is SGHAT and CDR2 FQNNGV. This CDR3 spans 14 amino acids. CDR3 nucleotide sequence: TGTGCCAGCACTTTCGGAGGCTCGAACACTGAAGCTTTCTTT. Translated, it gives CASTFGGSNTEAFF.

In its sample, this clone was seen once. This chain connects TRBV6-6 to TRBJ1-4, with 8 bases aligning to TRBD1. After removal of 5 bases from V and 1 base from J, the junction contained 15 bases not matched to a gene. The CDR3 spans 19 residues. Germline CDR1 is MNHNY and CDR2 is SVGAGI (reference sequence). The CDR3 DNA reads as TGTGCCAGCAGTCAATCGCCCGGGACAGGAGGACAAACTAATGAAAAACTGTTTTTT. It is translated as CASSQSPGTGGQTNEKLFF.

This chain connects TRBV3-1 (or the pseudogene TRBV3-2) to TRBJ2-5, with D possibly matching TRBD1 (6 bases). The CDR3 has 17 amino acids. Trimming took off 7 bases at V and 2 bases at J, with 23 bases between the two ends. CDR1 LGHDT and CDR2 YNNKEL come from the germline V gene (reference sequence). For the CDR3, the DNA is TGTGCCAGCACCCCAAGAGGGACACCCCTTTTTCAAGAGACCCAGTACTTC. Amino acids: CASTPRGTPLFQETQYF.

The V call is TRBV27, the J call TRBJ1-6; D may be TRBD1 (6 bases). The CDR3 runs 13 residues. CDR1 and CDR2 from the germline V gene are MNHEY and SMNVEV (reference sequence). Trimming stripped 6 bases from V and 7 bases from J, with 10 bases between. The DNA for the CDR3 is TGTGCCAGCAGACAGGGTTGGAATTCACCCCTCCACTTT. Its translation is CASRQGWNSPLHF.

The V gene is TRBV24-1, the J gene TRBJ1-1; D gene ambiguous. The CDR3 is made up of 13 amino acids. Germline assignment: CDR1 KGHDR and CDR2 SFDVKD. With 7 bases removed from V and 5 bases from J, the gap between germline ends came to 13 bases. CDR3 nucleotides: TGTGCCACCAGGGCGACCGGGGAGACTGAAGCTTTCTTT. Encoded protein: CATRATGETEAFF.

The CDR3 region has the DNA TGTGCCACTGGACTAGCGCTATACAATGAGCAGTTCTTC. Translated, it gives CATGLALYNEQFF. This chain connects TRBV10-3 to TRBJ2-1, with 9 positions matching TRBD2. The V gene end was trimmed by 10 bases and the J gene end by 4 bases; junction bases not matched to a gene: 5. The CDR3 contains 13 residues. From germline, CDR1 is ENHRY and CDR2 SYGVKD.